This T cell receptor beta chain comes out of a study of response to subunit inactivated influenza vaccine. TCRdb re-called the RT-PCR reads with MiXCR, one entry per CDR3 protein. The sample has hundreds of thousands of distinct CDR3 sequences, approximately 24% seen once. This CDR3 region has 15 residues. The V gene's germline CDR1 is MGHRA and CDR2 YSYEKL. After removal of 2 bases from V and 7 bases from J, the junction contained 6 bases not matched to a gene. The V gene is TRBV4-1, the J gene TRBJ2-7, with TRBD1 matching 12 bases. The clonotype was recovered from a middle-aged man who received an inactivated influenza vaccine. The sample was CD4+ T cells sorted from PBMCs, taken 5 days after vaccination. CDR3 in DNA: TGCGCCAGCAGCCAACCGGGACAGGGGGCGGAGGAGCAGTACTTC. Translating it yields CASSQPGQGAEEQYF.